This T cell receptor (beta chain) is from a study of blood T cell repertoires in COVID-19. Study details: Acute and convalescent COVID-19 samples came from the United States, Italy and Spain.

Unmatched junction bases numbered 11, after V lost 5 bases and J lost 6 bases. Germline V lookup: CDR1 SGHVS, CDR2 FQNEAQ. The CDR3 totals 16 residues. Sequencing used immunoSEQ multiplex PCR; TCRdb keeps in-frame clones, though not all of them. The table records under 200,000 clones, over 75% of them present only once. The chain links TRBV7-8 to TRBJ2-7; 12 bases are shared with TRBD2. The TCR comes from a woman aged 50 to 60 who had recovered from COVID-19. Sequenced material: PBMCs or T cells enriched from blood (not recorded which). The CDR3 loop is CASSQPSGLAGREQYF. CDR3 DNA sequence: TGTGCCAGCAGCCAGCCCTCGGGACTAGCGGGCCGCGAGCAGTACTTC.